Ten or more counts support the clone carrying this TCR beta chain. Its matching antigen is unknown. V lost 6 bases and J 4 bases, leaving 10 bases between the germline ends. The CDR3 is 12 amino acids. The germline gives CDR1 ENHRY, CDR2 SYGVKD. The sample comes from a study of breast tumors, draining lymph nodes, adjacent tissues. Regarding the study as a whole: Findings are consistent with lymph node origin and intratumoral expansion of most tumor T cells. Compared with basal-like, luminal-like tumors shared significantly more repertoire with nontumor tissue.

TCRdb reprocessed the multiplex PCR reads via MiXCR and lists one record per CDR3 protein. The table records tens of thousands of distinct CDR3 sequences, around 40% of them present only once. This TCR was recovered from a female donor with breast cancer. Some clones in this sample may be carry-over from other donors' samples. Sample: breast tumor tissue. This chain links TRBV10-3 with TRBJ2-7, with D uncertain. The CDR3 loop is CAIRTGEYEQYF. In DNA, the CDR3 is TGTGCCATCAGGACTGGGGAATACGAGCAGTACTTC.